A selection of T cell receptor beta chains follows, all from one sample in a study of blood T cell repertoires in COVID-19. Data came from immunoSEQ multiplex PCR; TCRdb stores just in-frame clones and leaves some out. The sample includes fewer than 100,000 clones, roughly 85% of them seen just once. The sequencing input was peripheral blood. Receptor source: a human donor in a cohort sampled during active COVID-19. The CDR3 runs from the conserved cysteine through the conserved F or W. Some rows have no size entry. The others give once, few or many, or a class for an expanded clone.

j_call clone_size v_call cdr3_aa
TRBJ2-1 . TRBV7-2 CASRVSGGAYNEQFF
TRBJ2-1 . TRBV24-1 CATSDPTSGRNNEQFF
TRBJ2-7 . TRBV5-1 CASSLEGFYEQYF
TRBJ1-1 . TRBV19 CASAPAWRNTEAFF
TRBJ1-1 . TRBV5-1 CASSLSLGYGTEAFF
TRBJ1-1 . TRBV6-2/TRBV6-3 CASSYRKGPLSTEAFF
TRBJ1-5 . TRBV19 CASSAGVDQPQHF
TRBJ1-6 few TRBV5-5 CASSRQGGYSPLHF
TRBJ2-3 . TRBV3-1/TRBV3-2 CASSQPGLAGDTQYF
TRBJ2-6 many TRBV19 CASSTYSGANVLTF
TRBJ2-5 . TRBV6-6 CASFQQETQYF
TRBJ1-1 . TRBV18 CASSPRTPQGTEAFF
TRBJ2-4 once TRBV19 CASSLSLAKNIQYF
TRBJ1-3 . TRBV7-2 CASSPDRGLGNTIYF
TRBJ2-7 . TRBV19 CASSIGRGYEQYF
TRBJ1-5 . TRBV18 CASSSANRDQPQHF
TRBJ1-5 . TRBV27 CASTAGQGLNQPQHF
TRBJ2-2 . TRBV10-3 CAATDLAGGTGELFF